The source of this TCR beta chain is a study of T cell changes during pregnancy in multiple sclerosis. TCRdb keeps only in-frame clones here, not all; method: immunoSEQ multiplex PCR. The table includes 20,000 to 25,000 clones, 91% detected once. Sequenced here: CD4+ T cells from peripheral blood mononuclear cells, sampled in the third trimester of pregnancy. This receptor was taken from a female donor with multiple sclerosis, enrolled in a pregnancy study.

Here the CDR3 DNA reads TGTGCCAGCAGCCGAGCGGGGGAGGGTGGCACCGGGGAGCTGTTTTTT. Encoded protein: CASSRAGEGGTGELFF. The chain recombines TRBV4-2 with TRBJ2-2; 8 bases are a match to TRBD2. Germline V CDR1 and CDR2: LGHNA, YNFKEQ. The CDR3 has 16 residues. J was trimmed by 4 bases and V by 4 bases; bases with no gene match: 8.